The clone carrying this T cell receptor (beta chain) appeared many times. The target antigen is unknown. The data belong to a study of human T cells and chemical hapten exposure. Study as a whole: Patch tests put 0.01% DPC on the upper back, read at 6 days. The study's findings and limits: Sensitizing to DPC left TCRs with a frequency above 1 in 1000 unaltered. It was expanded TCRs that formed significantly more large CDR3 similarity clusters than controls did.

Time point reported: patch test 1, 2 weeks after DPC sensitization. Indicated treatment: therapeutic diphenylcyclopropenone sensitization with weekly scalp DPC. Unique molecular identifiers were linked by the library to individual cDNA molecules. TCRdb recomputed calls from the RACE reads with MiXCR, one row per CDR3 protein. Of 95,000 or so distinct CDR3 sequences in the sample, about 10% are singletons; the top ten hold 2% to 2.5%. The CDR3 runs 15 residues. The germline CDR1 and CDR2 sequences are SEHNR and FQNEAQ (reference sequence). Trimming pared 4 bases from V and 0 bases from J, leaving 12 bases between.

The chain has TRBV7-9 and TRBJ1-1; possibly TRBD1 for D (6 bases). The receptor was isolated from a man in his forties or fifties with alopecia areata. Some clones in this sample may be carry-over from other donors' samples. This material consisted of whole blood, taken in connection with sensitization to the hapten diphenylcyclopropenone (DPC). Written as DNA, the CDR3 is TGTGCCAGCAGCTCCACAGGGCTACTGAACACTGAAGCTTTCTTT. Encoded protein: CASSSTGLLNTEAFF.